Presented here are 10 T cell receptor beta chains from one specimen sequenced in a study of blood T cell repertoires in COVID-19. Generated by immunoSEQ multiplex PCR, the TCRdb table keeps only in-frame clones and is missing some. Among 180,000 or so clones listed, roughly 82% were seen once. The source material was PBMCs or T cells enriched from blood (not recorded which). The receptors come from a man between 50 and 59 years old who had recovered from COVID-19.

This chain links TRBV28 with TRBJ2-3; D is perhaps TRBD1 (6 bases). The CDR3 contains 16 residues. Trimming removed 3 bases from V and 3 bases from J, with 16 bases in between. Germline lookup yields CDR1 MDHEN and CDR2 SYDVKM. CDR3 nucleotides: TGTGCCAGCAGTTTTGGGGGCGGAACCGGAACAGATACGCAGTATTTT. Translation: CASSFGGGTGTDTQYF.

The gene calls are TRBV11-3 and TRBJ2-1, with 10 nucleotides matching TRBD2. The V gene end was trimmed by 1 base and the J gene end by 10 bases; junction bases not matched to a gene: 7. CDR3 size: 15 residues. Germline CDR1 is SGHNT and CDR2 is YENEEA. The CDR3 DNA is TGTGCCAGCAGCTTAGTTTCGGGACTAGCGACCGAGCAGTTCTTC. Translation: CASSLVSGLATEQFF.

The rearrangement uses TRBV7-2 and TRBJ1-2; D gene ambiguous. The germline V and J ends were trimmed by 3 bases and 4 bases, with 6 bases remaining between them. CDR3 size: 12 residues. CDR1 is SGHTA and CDR2 is FQGNSA in the germline V gene. The CDR3 bases are TGTGCCAGCAGCTTTTCCCTCTATGGCTACACCTTC. This sequence encodes CASSFSLYGYTF.

The rearrangement joins TRBV19 to TRBJ1-2, with 10 nucleotides matching TRBD1. This CDR3 comprises 15 residues. With 5 bases clipped from V and 3 bases from J, the junction kept 6 bases outside the gene matches. Germline V lookup: CDR1 LNHDA, CDR2 SQIVND (reference sequence). CDR3 protein: CASSSPGQGDYGYTF. CDR3 DNA sequence: TGTGCCAGTAGTTCCCCTGGACAGGGGGACTATGGCTACACCTTC.

The chain is built from TRBV6-5 and TRBJ2-5; D ambiguous. Germline CDR1 is MNHEY and CDR2 is SVGAGI. V lost 5 bases to trimming and J lost 5 bases, with 15 bases between them. The CDR3 is 14 amino acids. The CDR3 reads CASSPDFGYETQYF. CDR3 nucleotides: TGTGCCAGCAGTCCAGACTTCGGTTATGAGACCCAGTACTTC.

Comments on this clone: Mismatch with germline at one junction end may stem from a read error. This sequence joins TRBV5-1 and TRBJ1-5; a weak D match, TRBD1 (5 bases). This CDR3 region has 14 residues. The germline CDR1 and CDR2 sequences are SGHRS and YFSETQ. The CDR3: CASSLTGINQPQHF. The CDR3 nucleotides are TGCGCCAGCAGCTTGACAGGTATTAATCAGCCCCAACATTTT.

The rearrangement joins TRBV7-2 to TRBJ2-3; possibly TRBD2 for D (5 bases). The CDR3 is made up of 14 amino acids. Germline V gene sequence: CDR1 SGHTA, CDR2 FQGNSA. V was pared by 5 bases and J by 2 bases, with 11 bases between. The CDR3 bases are TGTGCCAGCAGCCCCTCGGGGAACACAGATACGCAGTATTTT. This codes for CASSPSGNTDTQYF.

This clone was seen a few times. This chain joins TRBV5-6 and TRBJ1-2, with 9 nucleotides matching TRBD1. Germline CDR1 and CDR2: SGHDT and YYEEEE. This CDR3 region has 14 residues. After removal of 4 bases from V and 4 bases from J, the junction contained 5 bases not matched to a gene. The CDR3 bases are TGTGCCAGCAGCGCGGACAGGGGCGTCTATGGCTACACCTTC. It is translated as CASSADRGVYGYTF.

The chain carries TRBV7-2 and TRBJ2-7; 7 positions match TRBD2. V dropped 5 bases and J dropped 3; count of bases not matched to a gene: 10. This CDR3 contains 15 residues. Germline assignment: CDR1 SGHTA and CDR2 FQGNSA. CDR3 residues: CASSLTTGGNYEQYF. The CDR3, as DNA: TGTGCCAGCAGCCTTACGACGGGGGGAAACTACGAGCAGTACTTC.

This chain connects TRBV28 to TRBJ2-3; 8 bases map to TRBD1. The J segment lost 2 bases and the V segment lost 5 bases, leaving 12 bases of the junction unmatched. The CDR3 runs 17 residues. CDR1 is MDHEN and CDR2 is SYDVKM in the germline V gene. The CDR3 spells CASSAEFGTGLTDTQYF. CDR3 coding DNA: TGTGCCAGCAGTGCCGAATTCGGGACAGGACTCACAGATACGCAGTATTTT.